Detailed here is one T cell receptor (beta chain). This record comes from a study of patients and donors after allogeneic stem cell transplantation. TCRdb reprocessed the RT-PCR reads with MiXCR, giving one entry per CDR3 protein. The sample has 900,000 to 1,000,000 distinct CDR3 sequences, roughly 18% seen once. The specimen sequenced was blood, either unsorted or a sorted T cell fraction (not recorded which). This clonotype was obtained from a human donor who was either an allogeneic HSCT recipient or a stem cell or donor lymphocyte infusion donor (not recorded which). It is not recorded whose cells these are; they may come from a transplant donor.

The CDR3 region is CASSPQGTTNTGELFF. The CDR3 DNA follows: TGCGCCAGCAGTCCCCAGGGGACAACGAACACCGGGGAGCTGTTTTTT. The chain combines TRBV5-1 with TRBJ2-2, with D perhaps TRBD1 (6 bases). This CDR3 has 16 residues. Looked up from germline, CDR1 is SGHRS and CDR2 is YFSETQ. The V gene lost 5 bases and the J gene lost 0 bases, with 14 bases spanning the gap.